This T cell receptor (beta chain) is from a study of shared clonotypes between healthy human individuals. The CDR3 runs 14 residues. Per germline, CDR1 SEHNR and CDR2 FQNEAQ (reference sequence). Trimming took 3 bases from V and 0 from J, leaving 8 bases between them. Here immunoSEQ multiplex PCR was the method, and the copy in TCRdb shows in-frame clones only, minus some. The sample yields fewer than 3 million clones, around 93% seen once. With regard to this clone: Other DNA sequences within the sample encode an identical CDR3.

The J gene is TRBJ1-1, the V gene TRBV7-9, with D unclear. This clonotype was obtained from a man in his late teens or twenties in good health. Some clones in this sample may be carry-over from other donors' samples. Sequenced material: naive CD4+ T cells from PBMCs. Subset indicated: CD45RA+ positively selected. The CDR3 nucleotides read TGTGCCAGCAGCTTGGGAGCTGTGAACACTGAAGCTTTCTTT. It is translated as CASSLGAVNTEAFF.